One T cell receptor (beta chain) is described in this entry. What it recognizes is unknown. This sample stems from a study of CXCR3-negative and CXCR3-positive naive CD8 T cells. Overall study findings and caveats: TRB CDR3 hydrophobicity was greater in CXCR3-positive naive cells than in CXCR3-negative naive cells.

This CDR3 is built from 16 residues. Looked up from germline, CDR1 is MDHEN and CDR2 is SYDVKM. UMI-tagged TRB cDNA libraries were built via 5' RACE. TCRdb reprocessed the 5' RACE reads and keeps a single row for each CDR3 protein, giving no DNA. The table counts approximately 59,000 distinct CDR3 sequences; around 0.7% lies in the top ten. This clonotype originated in a human donor in good health. Some clones in this sample may be carry-over from other donors' samples. Sequencing was performed on naive CXCR3+ CD8+ T cells from blood. Subset defined: CD45RO-CCR7+CD27+CD95- naive CD8+ T cells expressing CXCR3 (TNR3+). The rearrangement links TRBV28 to TRBJ2-2; absent DNA, TCRdb's TRBD1 call cannot be checked. Here the CDR3 reads CASSHPSRGGTGELFF.